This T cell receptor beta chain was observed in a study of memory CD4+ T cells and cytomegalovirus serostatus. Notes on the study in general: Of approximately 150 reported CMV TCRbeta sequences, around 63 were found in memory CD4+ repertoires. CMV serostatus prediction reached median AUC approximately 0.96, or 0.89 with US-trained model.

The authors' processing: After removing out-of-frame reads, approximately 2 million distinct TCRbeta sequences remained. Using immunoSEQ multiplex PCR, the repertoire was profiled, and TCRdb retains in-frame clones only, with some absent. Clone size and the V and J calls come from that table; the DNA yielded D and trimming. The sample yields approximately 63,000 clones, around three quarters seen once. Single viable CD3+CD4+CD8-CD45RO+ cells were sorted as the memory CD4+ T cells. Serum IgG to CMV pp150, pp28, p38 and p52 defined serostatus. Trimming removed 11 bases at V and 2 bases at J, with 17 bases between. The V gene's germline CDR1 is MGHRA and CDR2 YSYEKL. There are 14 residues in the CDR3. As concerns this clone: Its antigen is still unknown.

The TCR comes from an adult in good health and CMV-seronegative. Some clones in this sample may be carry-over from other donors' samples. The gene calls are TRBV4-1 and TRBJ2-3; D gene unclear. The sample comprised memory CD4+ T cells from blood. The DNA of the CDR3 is TGCGCCTCCCGGACGGATAGAATCACAGATACGCAGTATTTT. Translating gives CASRTDRITDTQYF.